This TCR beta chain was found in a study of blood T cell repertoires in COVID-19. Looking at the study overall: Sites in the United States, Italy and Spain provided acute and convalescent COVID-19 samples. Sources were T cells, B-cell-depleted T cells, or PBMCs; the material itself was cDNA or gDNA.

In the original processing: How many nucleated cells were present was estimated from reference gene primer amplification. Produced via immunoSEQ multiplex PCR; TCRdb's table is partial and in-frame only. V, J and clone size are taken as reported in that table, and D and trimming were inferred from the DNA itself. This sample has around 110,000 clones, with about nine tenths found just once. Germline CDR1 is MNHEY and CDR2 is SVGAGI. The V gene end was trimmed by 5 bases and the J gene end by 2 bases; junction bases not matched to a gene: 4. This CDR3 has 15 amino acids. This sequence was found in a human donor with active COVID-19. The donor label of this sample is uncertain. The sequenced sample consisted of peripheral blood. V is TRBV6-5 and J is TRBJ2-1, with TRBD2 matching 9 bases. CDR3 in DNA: TGTGCCAGCAGTCCTTTAGCGGGGGCCTACAATGAGCAGTTCTTC. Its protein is CASSPLAGAYNEQFF.